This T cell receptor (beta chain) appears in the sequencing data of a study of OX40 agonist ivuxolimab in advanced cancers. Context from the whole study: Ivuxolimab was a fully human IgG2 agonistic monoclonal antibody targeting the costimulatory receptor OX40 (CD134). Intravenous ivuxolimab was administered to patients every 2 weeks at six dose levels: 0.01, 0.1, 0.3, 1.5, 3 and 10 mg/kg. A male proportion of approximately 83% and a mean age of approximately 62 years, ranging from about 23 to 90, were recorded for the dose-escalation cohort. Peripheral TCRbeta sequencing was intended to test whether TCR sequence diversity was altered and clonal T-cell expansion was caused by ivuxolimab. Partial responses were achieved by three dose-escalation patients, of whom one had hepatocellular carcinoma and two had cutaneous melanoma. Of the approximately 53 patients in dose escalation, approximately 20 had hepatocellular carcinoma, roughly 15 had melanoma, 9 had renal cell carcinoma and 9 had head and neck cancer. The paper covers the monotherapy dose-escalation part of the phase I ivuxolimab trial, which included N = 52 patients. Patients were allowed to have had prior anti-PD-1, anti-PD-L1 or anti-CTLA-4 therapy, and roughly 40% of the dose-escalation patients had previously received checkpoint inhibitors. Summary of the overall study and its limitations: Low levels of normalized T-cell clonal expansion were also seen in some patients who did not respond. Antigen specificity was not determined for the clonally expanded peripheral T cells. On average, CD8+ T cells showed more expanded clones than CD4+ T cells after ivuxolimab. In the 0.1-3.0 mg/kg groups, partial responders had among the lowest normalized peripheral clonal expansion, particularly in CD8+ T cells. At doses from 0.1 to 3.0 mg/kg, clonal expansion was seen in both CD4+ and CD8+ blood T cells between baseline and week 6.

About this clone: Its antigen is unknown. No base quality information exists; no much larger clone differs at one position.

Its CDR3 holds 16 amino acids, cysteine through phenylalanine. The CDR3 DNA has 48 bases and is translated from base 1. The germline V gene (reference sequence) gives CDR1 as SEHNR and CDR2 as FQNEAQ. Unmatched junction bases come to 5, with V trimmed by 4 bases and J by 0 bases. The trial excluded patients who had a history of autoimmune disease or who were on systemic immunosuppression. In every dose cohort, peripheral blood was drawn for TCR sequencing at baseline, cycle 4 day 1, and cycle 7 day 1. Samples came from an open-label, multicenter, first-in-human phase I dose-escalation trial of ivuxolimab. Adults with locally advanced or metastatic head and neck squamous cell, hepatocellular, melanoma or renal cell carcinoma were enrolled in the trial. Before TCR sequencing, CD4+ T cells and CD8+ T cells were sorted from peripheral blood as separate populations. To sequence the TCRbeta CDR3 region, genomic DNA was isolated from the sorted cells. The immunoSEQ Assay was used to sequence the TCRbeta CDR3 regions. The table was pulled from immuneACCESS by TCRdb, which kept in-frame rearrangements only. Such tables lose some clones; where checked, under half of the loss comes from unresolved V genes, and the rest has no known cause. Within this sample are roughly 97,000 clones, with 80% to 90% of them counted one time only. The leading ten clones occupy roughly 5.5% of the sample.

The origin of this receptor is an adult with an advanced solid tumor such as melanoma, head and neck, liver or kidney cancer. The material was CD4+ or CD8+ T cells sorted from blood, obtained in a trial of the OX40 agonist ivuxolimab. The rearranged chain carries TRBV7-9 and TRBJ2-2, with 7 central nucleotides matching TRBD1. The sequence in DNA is TGTGCCAGCAGCTCGTCCGACAGGGCGAACACCGGGGAGCTGTTTTTT. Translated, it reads CASSSSDRANTGELFF.